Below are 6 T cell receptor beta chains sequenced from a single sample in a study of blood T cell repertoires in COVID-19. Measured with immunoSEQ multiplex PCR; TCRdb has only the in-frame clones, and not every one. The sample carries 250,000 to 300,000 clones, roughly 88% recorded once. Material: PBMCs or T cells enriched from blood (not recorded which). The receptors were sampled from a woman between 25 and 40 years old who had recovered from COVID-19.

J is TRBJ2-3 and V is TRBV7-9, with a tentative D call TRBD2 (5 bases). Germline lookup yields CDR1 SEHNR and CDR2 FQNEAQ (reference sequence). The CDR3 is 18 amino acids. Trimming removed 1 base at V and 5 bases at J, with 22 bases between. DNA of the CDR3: TGTGCCAGCAGCTTAGTAACTGATTGGTACGGGGAAGAAGATACGCAGTATTTT. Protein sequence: CASSLVTDWYGEEDTQYF.

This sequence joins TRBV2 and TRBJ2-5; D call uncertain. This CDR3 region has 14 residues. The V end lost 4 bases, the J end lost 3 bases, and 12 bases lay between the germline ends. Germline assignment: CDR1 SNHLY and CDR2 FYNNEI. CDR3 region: CASSGAYLKETQYF. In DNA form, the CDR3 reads TGTGCCAGCAGTGGGGCCTACTTAAAAGAGACCCAGTACTTC.

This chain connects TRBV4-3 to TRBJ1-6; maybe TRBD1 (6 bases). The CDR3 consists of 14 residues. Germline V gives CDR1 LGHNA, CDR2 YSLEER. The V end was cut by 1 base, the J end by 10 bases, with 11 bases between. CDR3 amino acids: CASSQAQGRSPLHF. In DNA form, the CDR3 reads TGCGCCAGCAGCCAAGCACAGGGAAGGTCACCCCTCCACTTT.

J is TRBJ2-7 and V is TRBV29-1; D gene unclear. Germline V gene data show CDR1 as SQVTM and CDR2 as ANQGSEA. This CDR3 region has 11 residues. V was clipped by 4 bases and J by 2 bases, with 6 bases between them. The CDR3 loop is CSVALPYEQYF. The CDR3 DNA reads TGCAGCGTTGCACTACCCTACGAGCAGTACTTC.

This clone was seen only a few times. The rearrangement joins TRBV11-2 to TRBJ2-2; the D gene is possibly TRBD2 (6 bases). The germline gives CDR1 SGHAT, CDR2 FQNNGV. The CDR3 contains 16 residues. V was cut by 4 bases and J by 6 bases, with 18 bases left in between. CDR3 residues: CASSSLAPAQSGELFF. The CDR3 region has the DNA TGTGCCAGCAGCTCGCTAGCGCCTGCGCAGTCCGGGGAGCTGTTTTTT. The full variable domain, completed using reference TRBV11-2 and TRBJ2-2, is EAGVAQSPRYKIIEKRQSVAFWCNPISGHATLYWYQQILGQGPKLLIQFQNNGVVDDSQLPKDRFSAERLKGVDSTLKIQPAKLEDSAVYLCASSSLAPAQSGELFFGEGSRLTVL.

The CDR3 nucleotides read TGCGCCAGCAGCCAAGGAGACAGAGGGACAGCGAAAGAGACCCAGTACTTC. Amino acid sequence: CASSQGDRGTAKETQYF. The chain has TRBV4-3 and TRBJ2-5; 7 bases are a match to TRBD1. CDR3 length: 17 amino acids. Unmatched junction bases numbered 11, after V lost 1 base and J lost 3 bases. Looked up from germline, CDR1 is LGHNA and CDR2 is YSLEER.